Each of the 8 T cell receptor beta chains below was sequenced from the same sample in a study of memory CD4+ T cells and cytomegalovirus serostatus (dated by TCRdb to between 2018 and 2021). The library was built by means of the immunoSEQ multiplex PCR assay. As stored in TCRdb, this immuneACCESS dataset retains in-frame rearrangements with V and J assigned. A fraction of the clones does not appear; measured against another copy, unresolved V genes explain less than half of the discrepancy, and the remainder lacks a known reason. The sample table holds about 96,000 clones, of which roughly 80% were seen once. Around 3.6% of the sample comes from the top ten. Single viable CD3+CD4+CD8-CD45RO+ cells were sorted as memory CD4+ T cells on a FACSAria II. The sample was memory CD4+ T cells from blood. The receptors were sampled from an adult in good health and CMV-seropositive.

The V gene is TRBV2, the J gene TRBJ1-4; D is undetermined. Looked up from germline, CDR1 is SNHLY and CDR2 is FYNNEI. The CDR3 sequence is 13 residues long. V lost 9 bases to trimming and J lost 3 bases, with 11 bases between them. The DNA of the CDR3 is TGTGCCAGTAACCGGGTTCCTAATGAAAAACTGTTTTTT. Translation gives CASNRVPNEKLFF. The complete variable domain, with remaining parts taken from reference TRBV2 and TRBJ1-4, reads EPEVTQTPSHQVTQMGQEVILRCVPISNHLYFYWYRQILGQKVEFLVSFYNNEISEKSEIFDDQFSVERPDGSNFTLKIRSTKLEDSAMYFCASNRVPNEKLFFGSGTQLSVL.

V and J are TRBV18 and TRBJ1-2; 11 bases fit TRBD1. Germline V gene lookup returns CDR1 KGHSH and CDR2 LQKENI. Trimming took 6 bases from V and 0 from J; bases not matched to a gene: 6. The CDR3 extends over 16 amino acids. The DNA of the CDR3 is TGTGCCAGCTCCCCCGGGACAGGGGGAACTAACTATGGCTACACCTTC. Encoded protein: CASSPGTGGTNYGYTF. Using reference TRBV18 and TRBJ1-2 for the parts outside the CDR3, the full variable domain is NAGVMQNPRHLVRRRGQEARLRCSPMKGHSHVYWYRQLPEEGLKFMVYLQKENIIDESGMPKERFSAEFPKEGPSILRIQQVVRGDSAAYFCASSPGTGGTNYGYTFGSGTRLTVV.

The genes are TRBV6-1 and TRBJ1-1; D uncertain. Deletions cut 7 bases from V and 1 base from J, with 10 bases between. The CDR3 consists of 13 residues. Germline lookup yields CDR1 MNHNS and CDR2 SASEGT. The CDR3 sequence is CASILDGNTEAFF. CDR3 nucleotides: TGTGCCAGCATATTGGACGGGAACACTGAAGCTTTCTTT.

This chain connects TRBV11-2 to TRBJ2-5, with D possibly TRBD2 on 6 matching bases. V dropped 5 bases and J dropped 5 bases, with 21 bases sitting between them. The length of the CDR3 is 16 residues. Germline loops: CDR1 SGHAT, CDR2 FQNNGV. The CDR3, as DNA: TGTGCCAGCAGCCGCGGGGCGTTAGGGCAGTGGGAGACCCAGTACTTC. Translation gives CASSRGALGQWETQYF.

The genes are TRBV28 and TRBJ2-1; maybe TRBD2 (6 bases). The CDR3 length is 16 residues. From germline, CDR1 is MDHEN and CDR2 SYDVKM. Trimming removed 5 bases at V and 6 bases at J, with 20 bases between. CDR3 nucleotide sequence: TGTGCCAGCAGTAGAGGTTCTCCAATGGGAGGCAATGAGCAGTTCTTC. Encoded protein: CASSRGSPMGGNEQFF.

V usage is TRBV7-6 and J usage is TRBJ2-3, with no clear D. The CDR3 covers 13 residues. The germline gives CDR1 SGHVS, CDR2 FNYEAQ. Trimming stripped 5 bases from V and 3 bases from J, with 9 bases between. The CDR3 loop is CASSRTVTDTQYF. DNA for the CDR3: TGTGCCAGCAGCCGGACGGTTACAGATACGCAGTATTTT.

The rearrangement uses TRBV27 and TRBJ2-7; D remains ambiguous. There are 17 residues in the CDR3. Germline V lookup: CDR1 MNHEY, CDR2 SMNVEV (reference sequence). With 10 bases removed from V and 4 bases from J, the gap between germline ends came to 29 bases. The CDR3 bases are TGTGCCATTTCCGAAAAAAAACCCGGACGGCCGACGTACGAGCAGTACTTC. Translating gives CAISEKKPGRPTYEQYF.

The CDR3, as DNA: TGTGCCAGCTCACCCCCGGGGGGCGAACAGCCCCAGCATTTT. Residues: CASSPPGGEQPQHF. The chain has TRBV18 and TRBJ1-5, with D perhaps matching TRBD1 (6 bases). From germline, CDR1 is KGHSH and CDR2 LQKENI. The CDR3 covers 14 residues. Between the trimmed V and J ends, which lost 3 bases and 7 bases, there was a span of 13 bases.